The clone carrying this T cell receptor (beta chain) was seen only a few times. The antigen is undetermined. The entry originates in a study of beta chain features in type 1 diabetes. Overall study: Regarding age, gender and cell yields, patients proved similar to healthy donors. Study results and limitations: Moderately but significantly shorter TCRB CDR3s were found in Type 1 diabetes patients in all four CD4+ subsets.

The J segment lost 5 bases and the V segment lost 1 base, leaving 3 bases of the junction unmatched. This CDR3 spans 14 amino acids. From germline, CDR1 is SGHTA and CDR2 FQGNSA. Expressed TCRB transcripts were sequenced because the entire RNA isolate underwent reverse transcription. TCRdb keeps only in-frame clones here, not all; method: immunoSEQ multiplex PCR. The sample carries a few hundred thousand clones, 10% to 15% recorded once. V usage is TRBV7-2 and J usage is TRBJ2-3; 7 nucleotides line up with TRBD2. The TCR comes from a woman younger than 35 with type 1 diabetes. The sequenced sample was naive CD4+ T cells from blood. CDR3 in DNA: TGTGCCAGCAGCTTAGTCGGGGGGAGAGATACGCAGTATTTT. Translating it yields CASSLVGGRDTQYF.